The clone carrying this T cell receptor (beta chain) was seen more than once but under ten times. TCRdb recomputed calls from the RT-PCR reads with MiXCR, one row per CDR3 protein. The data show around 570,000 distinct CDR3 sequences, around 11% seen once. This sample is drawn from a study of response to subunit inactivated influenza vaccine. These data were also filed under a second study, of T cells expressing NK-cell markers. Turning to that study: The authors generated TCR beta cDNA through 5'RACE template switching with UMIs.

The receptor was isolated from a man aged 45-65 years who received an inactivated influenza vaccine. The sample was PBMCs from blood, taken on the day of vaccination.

CDR3 DNA: TGTGCCAGCAGCTTAGATTGGACAGTCTATGGCTACACCTTC. It specifies CASSLDWTVYGYTF. The chain is built from TRBV7-8 and TRBJ1-2; weak D call: TRBD1 (6 bases). The CDR3 extends over 14 amino acids. Between the trimmed V and J ends, which lost 1 base and 4 bases, there was a span of 10 bases. Germline V lookup: CDR1 SGHVS, CDR2 FQNEAQ.